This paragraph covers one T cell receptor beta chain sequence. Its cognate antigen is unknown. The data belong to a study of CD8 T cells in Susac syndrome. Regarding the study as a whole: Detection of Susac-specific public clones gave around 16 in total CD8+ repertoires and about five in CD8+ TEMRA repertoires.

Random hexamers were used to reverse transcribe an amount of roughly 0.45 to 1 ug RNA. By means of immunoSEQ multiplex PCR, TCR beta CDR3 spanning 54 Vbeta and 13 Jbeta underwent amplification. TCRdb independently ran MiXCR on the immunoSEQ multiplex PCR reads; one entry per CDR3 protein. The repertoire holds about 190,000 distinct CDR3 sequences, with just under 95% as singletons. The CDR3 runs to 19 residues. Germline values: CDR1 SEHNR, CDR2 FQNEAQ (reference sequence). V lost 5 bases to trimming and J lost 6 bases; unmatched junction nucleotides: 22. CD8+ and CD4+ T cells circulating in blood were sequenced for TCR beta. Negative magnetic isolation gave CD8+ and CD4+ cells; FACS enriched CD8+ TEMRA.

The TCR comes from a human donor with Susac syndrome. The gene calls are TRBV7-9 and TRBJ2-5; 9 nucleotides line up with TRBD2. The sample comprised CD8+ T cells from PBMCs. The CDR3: CASSPVEQAGGLTPQTQYF. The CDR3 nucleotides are TGTGCCAGCAGCCCGGTCGAACAAGCGGGGGGCCTTACACCCCAGACCCAGTACTTC.